This record covers a single T cell receptor (beta chain). Its antigen is not known. This sample stems from a study of T cell clones after liver transplantation. On the study more broadly: Graft-donor-reactive sequences were compared with third-party-reactive TCRbeta sequences from pre-transplant mixed lymphocyte reactions. Standard immunosuppression, with no induction, continued until 12-24 months after transplant.

The germline V gene encodes CDR1 MGHRA and CDR2 YSYEKL. CDR3 size: 15 residues. Germline trimming cut 5 bases from V and 5 bases from J; bases unmatched to any gene: 8. Sequencing was performed with immunoSEQ multiplex PCR; in TCRdb, only in-frame clones are kept and a portion is missing. The repertoire includes tens of thousands of clones, about 64% of them detected once, and 15% sits in the top ten. General study results and limits: In two subjects, few donor cells limited the measurable donor-reactive repertoire.

The sequence derives from a human donor who received a liver transplant. This chain joins TRBV4-1 and TRBJ1-5, with 8 bases identical to TRBD1. Sequenced here: CD4+ T cells from blood, sampled before liver transplant. The chain's CDR3 is CASSLRQGFHQPQHF. In DNA, the CDR3 is TGCGCCAGCAGCTTACGACAGGGGTTCCATCAGCCCCAGCATTTT.